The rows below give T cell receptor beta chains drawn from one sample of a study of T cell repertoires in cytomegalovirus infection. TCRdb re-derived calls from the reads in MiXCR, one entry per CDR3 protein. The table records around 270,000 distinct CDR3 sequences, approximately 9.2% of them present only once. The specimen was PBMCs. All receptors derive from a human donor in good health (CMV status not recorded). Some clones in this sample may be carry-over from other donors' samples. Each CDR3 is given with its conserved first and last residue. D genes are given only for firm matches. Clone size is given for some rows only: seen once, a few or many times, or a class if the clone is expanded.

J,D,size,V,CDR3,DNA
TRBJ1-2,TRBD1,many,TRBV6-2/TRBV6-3,CASSLWRGQGRKGDGYTF,TGTGCCAGCAGTCTTTGGAGGGGACAGGGTCGAAAAGGAGATGGCTACACCTTC
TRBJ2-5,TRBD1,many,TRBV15,CATSSDRELRETQYF,TGTGCCACCAGCAGCGACAGGGAACTGAGGGAGACCCAGTACTTC
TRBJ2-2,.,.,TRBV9,CASSVVGDATGELFF,TGTGCCAGCAGCGTAGTTGGGGATGCGACCGGGGAGCTGTTTTTT
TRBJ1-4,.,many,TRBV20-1,CSAQEGAGAGEKLFF,TGCAGTGCTCAAGAGGGCGCGGGGGCCGGTGAAAAACTGTTTTTT
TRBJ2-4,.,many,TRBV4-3,CASSQDWVRKDIQYF,TGCGCCAGCAGCCAAGATTGGGTCCGGAAAGACATTCAGTACTTC
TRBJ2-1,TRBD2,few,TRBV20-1,CSAEASGTSGNNEQFF,TGCAGTGCGGAGGCCTCCGGGACTAGCGGGAACAATGAGCAGTTCTTC
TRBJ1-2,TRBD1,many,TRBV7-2,CASSSDRVGYTF,TGTGCCAGCAGCTCTGACAGGGTTGGCTACACCTTC
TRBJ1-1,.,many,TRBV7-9,CASSFFQTGGNTEAFF,TGTGCCAGCAGCTTCTTCCAGACAGGAGGGAACACTGAAGCTTTCTTT
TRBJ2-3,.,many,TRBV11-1,CASSIGPSGDTQYF,TGTGCCAGCAGCATAGGGCCCAGCGGGGATACGCAGTATTTT
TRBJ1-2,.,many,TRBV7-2,CASSLVRGYTF,TGTGCCAGCAGCCTAGTACGGGGCTACACCTTC
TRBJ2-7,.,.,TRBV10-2,CASSEQPTYEQYF,TGCGCCAGCAGTGAGCAACCGACGTACGAGCAGTACTTC
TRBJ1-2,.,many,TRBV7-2,CASPGQFNYGYTF,TGTGCCAGCCCCGGACAGTTTAACTATGGCTACACCTTC
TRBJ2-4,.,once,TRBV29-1,CSVEVGGLGGGAKNIQYF,TGCAGCGTTGAAGTAGGGGGTTTGGGGGGTGGGGCCAAAAACATTCAGTACTTC